The present T cell receptor (beta chain) was sequenced within a study of cytomegalovirus exposure and HLA in healthy donors listed by TCRdb under 2017. With respect to the entire study: An earlier analysis of some 620 of the donors reported 276 Gb of sequence data and around 120 million unique TCR beta sequences obtained from roughly 180 million T cells. A handful of DR-DQ haplotypes were handled as single units for association and clustering because linkage in the cohort was strong. On average, roughly 250,000 unique TCR beta nucleotide sequences were sequenced per donor among about 400 genotyped donors of the cohort, with about 19% of those sequences being non-productive. A later genetic analysis used genome-wide SNP genotypes for 398 of the 666 donors, treating that subset as a discovery cohort. To decide whether each TCR beta V gene segment behaved as functional or pseudogenic, an earlier analysis of 587 of the donors relied on high-throughput TCR beta sequencing. Alongside the repertoire data, information on donor age, sex, ethnicity and CMV serostatus was compiled. The number of donors typed differed by locus, with about 629-630 for A, B, C, DRB1 and DQB1, more than 500 for DQA1, over 600 for DPA1, and approximately 470 for DPB1. Besides the first cohort of 550 to 750 subjects, a separate validation cohort made up of 120 different subjects was used. Of the roughly 400 genotyped donors, over 80% were placed in the genetic ancestry cluster associated with self-reported Caucasian donors. HLA typing included class I and class II loci at four-digit resolution. The study aimed to test whether cataloging public T cell receptors could reveal signatures of past pathogen exposure. The T cell repertoires of about 700 subjects were profiled by immunosequencing and related to cytomegalovirus serostatus. The study combined high-throughput TCR immunosequencing, statistical association of individual TCRs with disease status, and machine learning to predict cytomegalovirus infection status. All discovery cohort repertoires had been generated on a single sequencing platform. An early release covering roughly 580 HLA-typed donors comprised approximately 300 gigabases of sequencing data and around 86 million unique TCR sequences. Rather than using new phenotypic data, the later analysis identified candidate immune exposures from TCR beta sequences and from how often those sequences occurred across donors. To study patterns of TCR occurrence, a later analysis re-analyzed previously published TCR beta repertoires from 650 to 750 donors and added high-resolution HLA genotyping. Study-wide findings and limitations: The classifier was reported to diagnose cytomegalovirus status with high specificity and sensitivity in both the original and validation cohorts. Assigning TCR associations to individual alleles was difficult when HLA alleles, especially DR and DQ, strongly co-occurred. A later genetic analysis associated a missense DCLRE1C variant with V-gene and J-gene trimming of TCR beta chains, and an independent cohort replicated the association. Several of the top co-occurrence clusters appeared to be linked to parvovirus B19, influenza, CMV and Epstein-Barr virus, according to a later analysis. A cluster of highly shared sequence variants was judged likely to represent a technical artifact of the sequencing pipeline. In a later analysis, 15,000 to 20,000 TCR beta sequences were associated with specific HLA alleles at a false discovery rate of 0.05. CMV serostatus was the only immune exposure information available for the cohort. According to a later analysis, most CMV-associated TCR beta chains appeared to be HLA-restricted, and the HLA associations seemed to be driven largely by CMV exposure. Compared with equally common non-associated chains, HLA-associated TCR beta chains in a later analysis were more clonally expanded and had lower generation probabilities. Some IMGT-functional V segments, including TRBV6-2 and TRBV6-3, could not be told apart with the 87-base-pair reads, so those segments were excluded. A total of around 150 TCR beta chains were listed by the study as associated with cytomegalovirus. Because some donors lacked HLA typing at each locus, the association tests relied only on the typed subset. In a later genetic analysis, fewer N-insertions in productive TCRs were reported among donors in an Asian-associated ancestry cluster than the roughly 670-donor mean. Most TCR sequences were seen in very few donors, while some public TCRs were found in many individuals. The authors suggested that the approach could potentially be extended to other disease states and immunological phenotypes. Sequencing depth was assumed to be roughly uniform across donors in the presence/absence analyses, though that assumption may not hold. Because counts were too low, seventeen rarely observed V segments, including chromosome 9 orphons, were excluded from the earlier analysis of a few hundred of the donors. According to a later analysis, TCR association rates differed among HLA loci, with DRB1 alleles showing the most associated TCRs and HLA-C alleles showing the fewest. Linkage disequilibrium might explain the correlated functional status among segregating V segments, but an unknown experimental factor could not be ruled out. In vitro tests confirmed that a few of the cytomegalovirus-associated TCR beta chains recognize cytomegalovirus antigens. In this cohort, only TCR beta chains were sequenced, and detectable features were limited by the absence of alpha or paired-chain data. Broadly in line with IMGT annotations, most TCR beta V segments showed up in productive rearrangements about 87% or about 30% of the time in an earlier analysis of approximately 600 of the donors. A further reported finding was that TCR beta sequences accurately predicted the HLA-A and HLA-B alleles for most subjects in the first cohort.

A word on this clone: It has no known antigen specificity. Germline and junction disagree at one end, which may indicate a read error.

Libraries came from the immunoSEQ multiplex PCR assay. For the multiplex PCR, a mixture combining 60 forward primers for TCR Vbeta segments and 13 reverse primers for TCR Jbeta segments was used. A multiplex PCR assay on genomic DNA amplified the CDR3 region of rearranged TCR beta genes. On the Illumina HiSeq System, the amplified TCR beta libraries were sequenced as 87-base-pair reads. In the original analysis: A later analysis counted around 72 million unique TCR beta chains across the 666 repertoires, and approximately 11 million of these chains were shared by at least two donors. Raw reads were error-corrected and collapsed into unique sequences by a nearest-neighbor algorithm in which closely related sequences were merged to remove PCR and sequencing errors. CDR3 sequences were aligned to IMGT reference sequences to assign V, D and J gene segments. For a sequence to be retained, a match of at least six nucleotides to both a V gene segment and a J gene segment was required. Rearrangements were called productive when the CDR3 lacked stop codons and stayed in frame with V and J; all others were non-productive. CDR3 was defined according to IMGT convention as the region running from the second conserved V-encoded cysteine to the conserved J-encoded phenylalanine. The earlier analysis of more than 450 of the donors excluded sequences that lacked an unambiguous match to a single V gene segment. In an earlier analysis of around 590 of the donors, a V segment was called functional when productive rearrangements were above 56.7%, and segregating when the standard deviation between donors exceeded 5%. A statistical classification framework was developed to diagnose cytomegalovirus status using the catalog of TCR beta chain sequences. V and J gene assignment, in a later analysis, came from comparing TCR nucleotide sequences with IMGT/GENE-DB human TR gene sequences. The TCRdist pipeline was used in a later analysis to assign CDR3 sequences and most-parsimonious VDJ recombination scenarios. In a later analysis, each TCR beta chain was defined by its CDR3 amino acid sequence together with its V-gene family, and reads without a unique V-gene family were excluded. As a way to deal with suspected cross-contamination and a sequencing artifact, a later analysis dropped nearly 600 nucleotide sequences that were highly shared and had low generation probability. In a later analysis, a clonal expansion index was calculated for each public chain from normalized within-repertoire ranks of inferred template counts. In a later analysis, generation probabilities were computed using a VDJ recombination model fitted to out-of-frame rearrangements, and the results were checked against IGoR. A later analysis scored TCR-TCR, TCR-HLA and TCR-CMV co-occurrence with hypergeometric tests, applying a repertoire-size bias correction to TCR pairs. To estimate false discovery rates, a later analysis permuted the HLA or CMV assignments 20 times. In a later analysis, co-occurring TCRs were grouped using DBSCAN, with TCRdist sequence similarity added in when clustering inside HLA-allele-positive subsets. Repertoires with fewer than 30,000 or more than 120,000 public chains were left out of co-occurrence clustering, as were five repertoires with anomalous nucleotide sharing. Drawn from immuneACCESS, this table holds only the in-frame rearrangements with V and J called that TCRdb kept. Clones are partly lost; checked studies trace under half to an unresolved V gene and leave the rest unexplained. D and trimming were read from the DNA, whereas the V and J calls and clone size are those reported in that table. This sample comprises 95,000 to 150,000 clones, about 80% of them detected only once. Of the sample, approximately 9% is held by the ten largest clones.

CDR1 MNHEY and CDR2 SVGAGI are derived from the germline V gene. The CDR3 runs 14 amino acids, cysteine and phenylalanine included. The read is trimmed to its CDR3 DNA, 42 bases read in frame from base 1. The cohort comprised fewer than 700 healthy bone marrow donors. At the time of sampling, all cohort members were nominally healthy, though unrecorded immune exposures were likely present. The donor was CMV seropositive and belonged to the group of 250 to 350 seropositive cohort members. A peripheral blood sample was provided by each donor, and peripheral blood mononuclear cells were used for TCR beta sequencing. The Qiagen DNeasy Blood Extraction Kit was used to extract genomic DNA from the blood cell samples.

The rearranged chain carries TRBV6-5 and TRBJ1-5; the D region possibly corresponds to TRBD1 (5 bases align). This sequence was found in a young man in good health and CMV-seropositive. The specimen sequenced was PBMCs. The CDR3 region reads CASSLHGAQQLQHF. The DNA sequence is TGTGCCAGCAGTCTACATGGGGCTCAACAGCTCCAGCATTTT.